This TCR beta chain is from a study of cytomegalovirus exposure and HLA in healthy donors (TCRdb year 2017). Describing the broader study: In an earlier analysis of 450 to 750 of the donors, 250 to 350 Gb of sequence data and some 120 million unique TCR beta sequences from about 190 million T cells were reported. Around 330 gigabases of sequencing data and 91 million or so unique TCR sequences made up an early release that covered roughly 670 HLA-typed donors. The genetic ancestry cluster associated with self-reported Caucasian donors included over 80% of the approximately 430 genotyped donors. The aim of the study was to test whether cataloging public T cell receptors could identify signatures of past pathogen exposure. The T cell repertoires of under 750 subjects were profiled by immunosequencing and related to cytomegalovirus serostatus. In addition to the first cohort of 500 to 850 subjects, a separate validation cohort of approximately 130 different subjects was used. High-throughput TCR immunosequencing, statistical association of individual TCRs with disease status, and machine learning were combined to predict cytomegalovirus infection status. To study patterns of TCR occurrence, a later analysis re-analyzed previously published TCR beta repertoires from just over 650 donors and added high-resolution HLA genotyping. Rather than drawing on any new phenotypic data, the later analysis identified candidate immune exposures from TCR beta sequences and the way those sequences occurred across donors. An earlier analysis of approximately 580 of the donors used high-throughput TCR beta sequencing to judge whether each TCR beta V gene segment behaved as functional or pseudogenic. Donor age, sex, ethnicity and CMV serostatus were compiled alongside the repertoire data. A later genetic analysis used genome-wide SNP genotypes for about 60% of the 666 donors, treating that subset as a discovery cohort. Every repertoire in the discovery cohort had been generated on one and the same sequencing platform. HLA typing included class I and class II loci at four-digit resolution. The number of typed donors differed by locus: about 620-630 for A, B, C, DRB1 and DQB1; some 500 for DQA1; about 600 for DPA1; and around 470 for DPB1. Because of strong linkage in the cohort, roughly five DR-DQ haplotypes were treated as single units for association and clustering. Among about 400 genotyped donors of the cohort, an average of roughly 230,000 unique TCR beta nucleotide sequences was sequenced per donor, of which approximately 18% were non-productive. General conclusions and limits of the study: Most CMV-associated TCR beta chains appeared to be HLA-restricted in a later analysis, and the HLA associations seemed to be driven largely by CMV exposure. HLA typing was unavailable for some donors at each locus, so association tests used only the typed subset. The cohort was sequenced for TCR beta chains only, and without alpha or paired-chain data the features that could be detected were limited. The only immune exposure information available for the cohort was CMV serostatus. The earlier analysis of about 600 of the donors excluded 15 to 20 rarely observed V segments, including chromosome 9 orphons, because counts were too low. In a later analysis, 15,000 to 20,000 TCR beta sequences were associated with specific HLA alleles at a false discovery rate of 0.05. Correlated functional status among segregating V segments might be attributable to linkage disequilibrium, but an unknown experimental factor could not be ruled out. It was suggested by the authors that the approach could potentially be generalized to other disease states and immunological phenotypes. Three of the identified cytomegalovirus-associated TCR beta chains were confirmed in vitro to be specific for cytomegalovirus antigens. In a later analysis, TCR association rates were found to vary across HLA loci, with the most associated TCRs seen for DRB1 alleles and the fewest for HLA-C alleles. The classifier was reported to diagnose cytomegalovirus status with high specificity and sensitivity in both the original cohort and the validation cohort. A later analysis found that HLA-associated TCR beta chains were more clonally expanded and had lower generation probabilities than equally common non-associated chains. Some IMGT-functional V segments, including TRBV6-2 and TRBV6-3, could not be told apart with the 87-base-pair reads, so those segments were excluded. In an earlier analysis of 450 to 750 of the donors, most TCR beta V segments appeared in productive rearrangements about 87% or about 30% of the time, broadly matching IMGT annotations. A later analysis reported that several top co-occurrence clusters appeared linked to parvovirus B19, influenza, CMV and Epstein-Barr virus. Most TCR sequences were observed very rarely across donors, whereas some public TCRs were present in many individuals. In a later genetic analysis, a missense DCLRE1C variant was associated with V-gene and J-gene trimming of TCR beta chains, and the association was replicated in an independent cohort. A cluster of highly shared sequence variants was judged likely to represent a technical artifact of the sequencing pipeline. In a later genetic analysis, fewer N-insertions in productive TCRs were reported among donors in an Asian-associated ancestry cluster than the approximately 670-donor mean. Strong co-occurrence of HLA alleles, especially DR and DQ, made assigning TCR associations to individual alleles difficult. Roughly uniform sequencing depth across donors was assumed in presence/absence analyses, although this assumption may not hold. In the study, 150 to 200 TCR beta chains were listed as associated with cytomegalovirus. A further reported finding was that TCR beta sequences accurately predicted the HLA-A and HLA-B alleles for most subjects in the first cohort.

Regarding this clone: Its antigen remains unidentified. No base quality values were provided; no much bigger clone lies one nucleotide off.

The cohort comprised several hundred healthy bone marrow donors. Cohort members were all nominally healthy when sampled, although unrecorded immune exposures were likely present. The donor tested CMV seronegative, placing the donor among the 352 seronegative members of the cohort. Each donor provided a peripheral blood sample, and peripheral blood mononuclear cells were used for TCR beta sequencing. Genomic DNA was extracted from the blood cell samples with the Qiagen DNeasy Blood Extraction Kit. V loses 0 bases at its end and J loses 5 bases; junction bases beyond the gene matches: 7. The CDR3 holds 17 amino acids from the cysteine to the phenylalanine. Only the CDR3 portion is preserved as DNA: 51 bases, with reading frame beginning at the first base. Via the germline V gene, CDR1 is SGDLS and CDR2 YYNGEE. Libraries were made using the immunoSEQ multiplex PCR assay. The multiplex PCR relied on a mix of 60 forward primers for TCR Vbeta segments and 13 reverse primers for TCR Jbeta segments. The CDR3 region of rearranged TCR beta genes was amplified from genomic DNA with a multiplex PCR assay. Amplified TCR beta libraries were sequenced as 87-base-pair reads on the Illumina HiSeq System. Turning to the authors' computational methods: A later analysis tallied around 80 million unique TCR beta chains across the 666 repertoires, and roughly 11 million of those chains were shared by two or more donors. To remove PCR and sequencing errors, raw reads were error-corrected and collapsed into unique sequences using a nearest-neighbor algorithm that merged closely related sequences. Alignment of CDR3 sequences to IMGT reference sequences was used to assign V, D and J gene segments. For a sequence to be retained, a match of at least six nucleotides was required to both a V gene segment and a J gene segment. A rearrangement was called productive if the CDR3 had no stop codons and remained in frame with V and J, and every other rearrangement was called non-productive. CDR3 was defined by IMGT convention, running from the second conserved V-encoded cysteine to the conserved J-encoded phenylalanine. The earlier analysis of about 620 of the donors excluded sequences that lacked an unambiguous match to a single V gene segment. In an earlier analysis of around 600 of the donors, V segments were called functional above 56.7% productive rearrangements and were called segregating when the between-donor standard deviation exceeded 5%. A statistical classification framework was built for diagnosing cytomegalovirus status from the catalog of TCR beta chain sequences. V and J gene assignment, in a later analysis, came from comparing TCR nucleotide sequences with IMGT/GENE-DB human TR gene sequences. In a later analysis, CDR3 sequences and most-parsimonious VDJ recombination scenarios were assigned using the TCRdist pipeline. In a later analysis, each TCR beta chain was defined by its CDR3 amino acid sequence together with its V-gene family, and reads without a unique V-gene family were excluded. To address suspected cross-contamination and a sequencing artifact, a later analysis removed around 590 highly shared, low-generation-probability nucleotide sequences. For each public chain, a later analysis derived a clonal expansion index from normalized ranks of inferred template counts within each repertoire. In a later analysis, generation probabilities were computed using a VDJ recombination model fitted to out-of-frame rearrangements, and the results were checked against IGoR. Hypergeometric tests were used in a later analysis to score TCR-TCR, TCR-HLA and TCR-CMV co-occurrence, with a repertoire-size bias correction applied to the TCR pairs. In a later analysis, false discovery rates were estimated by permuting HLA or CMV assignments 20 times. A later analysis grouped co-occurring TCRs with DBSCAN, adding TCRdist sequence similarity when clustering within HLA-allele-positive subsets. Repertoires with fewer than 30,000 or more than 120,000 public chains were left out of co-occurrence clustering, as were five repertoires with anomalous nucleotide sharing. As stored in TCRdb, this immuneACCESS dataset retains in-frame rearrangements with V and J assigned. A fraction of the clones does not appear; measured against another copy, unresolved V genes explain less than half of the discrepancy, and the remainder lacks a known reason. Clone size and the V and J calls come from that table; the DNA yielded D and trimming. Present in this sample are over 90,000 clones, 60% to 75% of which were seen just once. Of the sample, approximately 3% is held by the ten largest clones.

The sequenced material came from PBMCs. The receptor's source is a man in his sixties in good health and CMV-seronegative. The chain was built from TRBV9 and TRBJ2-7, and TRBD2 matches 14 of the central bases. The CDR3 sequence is CASSVEGGLAGVDEQYF. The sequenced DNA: TGTGCCAGCAGCGTAGAGGGGGGACTAGCGGGAGTTGACGAGCAGTACTTC. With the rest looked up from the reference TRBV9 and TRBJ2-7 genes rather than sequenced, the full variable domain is DSGVTQTPKHLITATGQRVTLRCSPRSGDLSVYWYQQSLDQGLQFLIQYYNGEERAKGNILERFSAQQFPDLHSELNLSSLELGDSALYFCASSVEGGLAGVDEQYFGPGTRLTVT.